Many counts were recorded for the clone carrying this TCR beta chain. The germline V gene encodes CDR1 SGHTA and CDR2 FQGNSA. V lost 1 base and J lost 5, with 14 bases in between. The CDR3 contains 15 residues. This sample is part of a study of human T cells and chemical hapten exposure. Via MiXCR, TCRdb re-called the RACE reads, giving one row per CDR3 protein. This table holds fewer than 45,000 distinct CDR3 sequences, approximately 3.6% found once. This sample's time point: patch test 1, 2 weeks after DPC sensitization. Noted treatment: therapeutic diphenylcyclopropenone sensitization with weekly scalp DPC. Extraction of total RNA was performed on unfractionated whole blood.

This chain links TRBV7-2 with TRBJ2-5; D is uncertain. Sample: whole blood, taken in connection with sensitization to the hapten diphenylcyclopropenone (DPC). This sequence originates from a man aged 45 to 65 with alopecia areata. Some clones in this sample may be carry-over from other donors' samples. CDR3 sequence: CASSLVEDFGETQYF. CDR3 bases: TGTGCCAGCAGCTTAGTAGAAGATTTCGGGGAGACCCAGTACTTC.